Listed here are 3 T cell receptor beta chains from one sample, sequenced in a study of OX40 agonist ivuxolimab in advanced cancers. The data were produced by immunoSEQ multiplex PCR, yet TCRdb's version contains in-frame clones alone and is incomplete. The repertoire includes about 32,000 clones, 84% of them detected once, and 15% to 25% sits in the top ten. This sample comprised CD4+ or CD8+ T cells sorted from blood, obtained in a trial of the OX40 agonist ivuxolimab. These receptors originate from an adult with an advanced solid tumor such as melanoma, head and neck, liver or kidney cancer.

This chain uses TRBV2 with TRBJ2-7; TRBD1 matches 7 bases. Germline assignment: CDR1 SNHLY and CDR2 FYNNEI. This CDR3 contains 12 residues. V trimming: 8 bases; J trimming: 4 bases; junction bases outside the gene matches: 5. The CDR3: CASSTGIYEQYF. CDR3 coding DNA: TGTGCCAGCTCGACAGGGATTTACGAGCAGTACTTC. The whole variable domain, remainder taken from reference TRBV2 and TRBJ2-7, is EPEVTQTPSHQVTQMGQEVILRCVPISNHLYFYWYRQILGQKVEFLVSFYNNEISEKSEIFDDQFSVERPDGSNFTLKIRSTKLEDSAMYFCASSTGIYEQYFGPGTRLTVT.

Worth noting for this clone: The same CDR3 can be traced to other DNA sequences in this sample. The chain links TRBV10-3 to TRBJ2-7, with TRBD1 matching 11 bases. Per germline, CDR1 ENHRY and CDR2 SYGVKD. With 10 bases clipped from V and 4 bases from J, the junction kept 3 bases outside the gene matches. The CDR3 runs 12 residues. Here the CDR3 reads CATGTGGYEQYF. The CDR3 nucleotides are TGTGCCACGGGGACAGGGGGGTACGAGCAGTACTTC.

This clone was recorded only once. The J gene is TRBJ2-7, the V gene TRBV6-5, with D possibly being TRBD1 (6 bases). The V end was cut by 2 bases, the J end by 0 bases, with 8 bases between. The CDR3 runs 14 residues. Looked up from germline, CDR1 is MNHEY and CDR2 is SVGAGI. The CDR3 sequence is CASSYKGVSYEQYF. For the CDR3, the DNA is TGTGCCAGCAGTTACAAGGGGGTCTCCTACGAGCAGTACTTC.